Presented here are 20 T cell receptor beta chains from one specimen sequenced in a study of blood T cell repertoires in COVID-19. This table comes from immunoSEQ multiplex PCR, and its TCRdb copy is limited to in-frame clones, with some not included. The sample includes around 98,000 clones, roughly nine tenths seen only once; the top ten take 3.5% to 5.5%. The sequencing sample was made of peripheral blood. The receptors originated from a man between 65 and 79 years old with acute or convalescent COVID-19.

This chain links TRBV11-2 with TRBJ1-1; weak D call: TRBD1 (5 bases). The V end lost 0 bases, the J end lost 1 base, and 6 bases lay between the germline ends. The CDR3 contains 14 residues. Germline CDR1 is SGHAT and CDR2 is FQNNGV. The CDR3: CASSLETGNTEAFF. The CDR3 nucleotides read TGTGCCAGCAGCTTAGAAACAGGGAACACTGAAGCTTTCTTT.

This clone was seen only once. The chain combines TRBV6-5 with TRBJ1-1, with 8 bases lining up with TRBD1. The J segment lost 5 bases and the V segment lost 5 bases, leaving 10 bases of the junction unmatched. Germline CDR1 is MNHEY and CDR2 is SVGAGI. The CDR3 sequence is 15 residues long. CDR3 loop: CASSSRTGSGTEAFF. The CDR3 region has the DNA TGTGCCAGCAGTAGTCGGACAGGGTCGGGGACTGAAGCTTTCTTT.

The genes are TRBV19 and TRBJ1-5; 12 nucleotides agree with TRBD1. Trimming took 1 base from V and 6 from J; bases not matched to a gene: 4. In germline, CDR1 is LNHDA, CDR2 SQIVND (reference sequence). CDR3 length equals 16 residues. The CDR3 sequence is CASSIVGTGGRQPQHF. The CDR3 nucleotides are TGTGCCAGTAGTATAGTTGGGACAGGGGGCCGTCAGCCCCAGCATTTT.

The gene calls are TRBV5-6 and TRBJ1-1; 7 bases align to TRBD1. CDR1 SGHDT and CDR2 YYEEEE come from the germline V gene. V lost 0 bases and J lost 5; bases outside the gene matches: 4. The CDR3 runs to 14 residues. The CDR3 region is CASSLGQGTTEAFF. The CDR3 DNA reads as TGTGCCAGCAGCTTGGGACAGGGTACAACTGAAGCTTTCTTT. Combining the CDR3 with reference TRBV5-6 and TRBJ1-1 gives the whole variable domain DAGVTQSPTHLIKTRGQQVTLRCSPKSGHDTVSWYQQALGQGPQFIFQYYEEEERQRGNFPDRFSGHQFPNYSSELNVNALLLGDSALYLCASSLGQGTTEAFFGQGTRLTVV.

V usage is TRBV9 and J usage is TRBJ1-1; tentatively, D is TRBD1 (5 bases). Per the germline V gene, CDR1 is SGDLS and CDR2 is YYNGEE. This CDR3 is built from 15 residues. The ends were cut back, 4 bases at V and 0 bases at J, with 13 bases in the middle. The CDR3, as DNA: TGTGCCAGCAGCCCCGACAGTAGATTGAACACTGAAGCTTTCTTT. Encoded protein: CASSPDSRLNTEAFF.

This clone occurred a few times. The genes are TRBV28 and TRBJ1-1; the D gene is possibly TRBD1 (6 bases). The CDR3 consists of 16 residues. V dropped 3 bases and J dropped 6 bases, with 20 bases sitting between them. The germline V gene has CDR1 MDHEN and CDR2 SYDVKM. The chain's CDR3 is CASSLVVGQGMSEAFF. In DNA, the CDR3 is TGTGCCAGCAGTTTGGTTGTCGGCCAGGGGATGTCTGAAGCTTTCTTT.

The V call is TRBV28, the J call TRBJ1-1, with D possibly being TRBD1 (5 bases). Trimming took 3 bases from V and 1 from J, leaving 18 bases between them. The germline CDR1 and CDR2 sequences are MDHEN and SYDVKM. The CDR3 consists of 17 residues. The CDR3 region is CASSLRGNPRRNTEAFF. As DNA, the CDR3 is TGTGCCAGCAGTTTGCGGGGGAATCCAAGGAGGAACACTGAAGCTTTCTTT.

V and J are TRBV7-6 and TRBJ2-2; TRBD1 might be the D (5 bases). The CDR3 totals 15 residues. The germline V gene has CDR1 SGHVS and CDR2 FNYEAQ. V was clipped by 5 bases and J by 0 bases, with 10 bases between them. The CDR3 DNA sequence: TGTGCCAGCAGCATGGACACTACGAACACCGGGGAGCTGTTTTTT. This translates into CASSMDTTNTGELFF.

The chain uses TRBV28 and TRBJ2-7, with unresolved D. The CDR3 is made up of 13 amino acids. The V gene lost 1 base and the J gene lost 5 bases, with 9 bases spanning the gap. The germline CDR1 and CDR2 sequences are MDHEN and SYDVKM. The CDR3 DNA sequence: TGTGCCAGCAGTTTATTAAGCTTTAACGAGCAGTACTTC. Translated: CASSLLSFNEQYF.

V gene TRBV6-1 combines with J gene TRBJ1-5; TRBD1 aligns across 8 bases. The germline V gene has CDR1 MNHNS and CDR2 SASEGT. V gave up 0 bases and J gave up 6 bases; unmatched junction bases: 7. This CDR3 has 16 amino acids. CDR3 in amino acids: CASSEAPTGGIQPQHF. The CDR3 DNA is TGTGCCAGCAGTGAAGCGCCTACAGGGGGAATTCAGCCCCAGCATTTT.

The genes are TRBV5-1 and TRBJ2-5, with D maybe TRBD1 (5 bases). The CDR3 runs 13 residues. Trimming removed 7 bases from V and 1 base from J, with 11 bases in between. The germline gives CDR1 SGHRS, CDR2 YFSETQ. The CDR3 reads CASGQGLQETQYF. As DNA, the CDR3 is TGCGCCAGCGGGCAGGGCCTCCAAGAGACCCAGTACTTC.

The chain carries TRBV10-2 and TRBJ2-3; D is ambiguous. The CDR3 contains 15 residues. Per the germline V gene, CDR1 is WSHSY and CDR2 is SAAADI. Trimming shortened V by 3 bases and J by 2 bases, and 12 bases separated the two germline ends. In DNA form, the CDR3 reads TGCGCCAGCAGTGATGGGCTACCACTCACAGATACGCAGTATTTT. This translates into CASSDGLPLTDTQYF.

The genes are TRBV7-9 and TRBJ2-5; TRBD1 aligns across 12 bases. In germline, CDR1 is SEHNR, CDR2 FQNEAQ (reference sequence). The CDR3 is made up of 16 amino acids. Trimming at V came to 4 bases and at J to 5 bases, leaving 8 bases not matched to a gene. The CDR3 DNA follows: TGTGCCAGCAGCTCCGGCTCGGGACAGGGGGCCGAGACCCAGTACTTC. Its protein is CASSSGSGQGAETQYF. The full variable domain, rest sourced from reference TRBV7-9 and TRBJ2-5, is DTGVSQNPRHKITKRGQNVTFRCDPISEHNRLYWYRQTLGQGPEFLTYFQNEAQLEKSRLLSDRFSAERPKGSFSTLEIQRTEQGDSAMYLCASSSGSGQGAETQYFGPGTRLLVL.

CDR3: CASSAVAGTSGGVRLYF. CDR3 sequence (DNA): TGTGCCAGCAGCGCCGTAGCCGGGACTAGCGGGGGAGTCAGACTGTATTTT. The chain uses TRBV7-8 and TRBJ2-3; 14 positions match TRBD2. Germline loops: CDR1 SGHVS, CDR2 FQNEAQ. The trim removed 5 bases at V and 14 bases at J, leaving 18 bases unmatched. This CDR3 is 17 amino acids long.

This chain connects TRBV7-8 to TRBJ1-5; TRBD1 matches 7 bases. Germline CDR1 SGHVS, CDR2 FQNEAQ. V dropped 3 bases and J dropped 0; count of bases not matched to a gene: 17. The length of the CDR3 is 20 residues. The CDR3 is CASSLSRDFDREVSNQPQHF. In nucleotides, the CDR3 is TGTGCCAGCAGCTTGTCCCGAGATTTCGACAGGGAGGTTAGCAATCAGCCCCAGCATTTT.

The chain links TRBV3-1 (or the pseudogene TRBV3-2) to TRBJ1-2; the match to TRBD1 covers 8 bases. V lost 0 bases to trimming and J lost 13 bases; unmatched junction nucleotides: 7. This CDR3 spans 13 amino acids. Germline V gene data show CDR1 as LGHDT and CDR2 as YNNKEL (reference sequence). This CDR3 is CASSQESNRGFTF. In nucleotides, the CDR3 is TGTGCCAGCAGCCAAGAAAGTAACAGGGGGTTCACCTTC.

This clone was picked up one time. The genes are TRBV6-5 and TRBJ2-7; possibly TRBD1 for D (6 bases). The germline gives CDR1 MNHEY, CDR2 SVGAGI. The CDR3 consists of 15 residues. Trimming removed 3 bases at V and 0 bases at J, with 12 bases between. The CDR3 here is CASSYRTAYSYEQYF. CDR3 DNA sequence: TGTGCCAGCAGTTATCGGACAGCCTACTCCTACGAGCAGTACTTC.

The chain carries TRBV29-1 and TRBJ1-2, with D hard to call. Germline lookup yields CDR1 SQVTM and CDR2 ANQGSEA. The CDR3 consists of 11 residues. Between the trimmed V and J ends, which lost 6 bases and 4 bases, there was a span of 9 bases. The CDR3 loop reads CSVIGLYGYTF. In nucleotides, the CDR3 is TGCAGCGTAATTGGACTCTATGGCTACACCTTC.

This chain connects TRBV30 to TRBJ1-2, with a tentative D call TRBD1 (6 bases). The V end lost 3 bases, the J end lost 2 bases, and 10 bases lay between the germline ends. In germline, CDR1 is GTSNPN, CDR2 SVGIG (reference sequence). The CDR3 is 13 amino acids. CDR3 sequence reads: CAWSPDRNYGYTF. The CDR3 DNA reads TGTGCCTGGAGCCCGGACAGAAACTATGGCTACACCTTC. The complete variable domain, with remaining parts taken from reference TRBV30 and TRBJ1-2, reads SQTIHQWPATLVQPVGSPLSLECTVEGTSNPNLYWYRQAAGRGLQLLFYSVGIGQISSEVPQNLSASRPQDRQFILSSKKLLLSDSGFYLCAWSPDRNYGYTFGSGTRLTVV.

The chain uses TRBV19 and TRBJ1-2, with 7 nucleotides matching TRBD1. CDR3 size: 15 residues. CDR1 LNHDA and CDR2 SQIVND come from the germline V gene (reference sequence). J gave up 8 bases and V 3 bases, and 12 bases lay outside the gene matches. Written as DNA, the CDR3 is TGTGCCAGTAGTATCTTCGGGACAGCCGTACAGGGCTACACCTTC. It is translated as CASSIFGTAVQGYTF.